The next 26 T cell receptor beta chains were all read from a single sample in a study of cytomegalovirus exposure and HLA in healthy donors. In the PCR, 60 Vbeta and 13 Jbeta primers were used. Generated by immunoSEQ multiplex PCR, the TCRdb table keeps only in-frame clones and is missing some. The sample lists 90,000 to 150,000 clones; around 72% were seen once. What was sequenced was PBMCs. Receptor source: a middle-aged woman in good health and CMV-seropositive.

CDR3 in amino acids: CASSSIQGAEAFF. The CDR3 bases are TGTGCCAGCAGCTCAATACAGGGGGCTGAAGCTTTCTTT. This chain links TRBV11-2 with TRBJ1-1, with 8 positions matching TRBD1. The germline CDR1 and CDR2 sequences are SGHAT and FQNNGV. This CDR3 is 13 amino acids long. V shed 4 bases, J shed 6 bases, and the junction held 4 bases outside the gene matches.

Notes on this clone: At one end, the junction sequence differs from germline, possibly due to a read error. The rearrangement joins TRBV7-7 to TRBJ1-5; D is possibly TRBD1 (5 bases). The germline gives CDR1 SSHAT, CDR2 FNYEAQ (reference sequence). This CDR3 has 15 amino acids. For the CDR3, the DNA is TGTGCTAGCAGCTCCGAATCAGGGCTTTGGCAGCCCCAGCATTTT. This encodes CASSSESGLWQPQHF.

CDR3 region: CASRQNYGYTF. CDR3 in DNA: TGTGCCAGCAGACAGAACTATGGCTACACCTTC. The chain employs TRBV2 and TRBJ1-2, with no clear D. This CDR3 has 11 residues. V was pared by 6 bases and J by 2 bases, with 4 bases between. The germline gives CDR1 SNHLY, CDR2 FYNNEI.

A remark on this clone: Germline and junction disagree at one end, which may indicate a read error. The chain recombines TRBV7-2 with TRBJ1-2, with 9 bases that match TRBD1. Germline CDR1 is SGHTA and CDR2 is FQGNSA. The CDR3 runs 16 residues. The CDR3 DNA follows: TGTGCTAGCAGCTGGGGACAGGGTCGGGGGAACTATGGCTACACCTTC. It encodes CASSWGQGRGNYGYTF.

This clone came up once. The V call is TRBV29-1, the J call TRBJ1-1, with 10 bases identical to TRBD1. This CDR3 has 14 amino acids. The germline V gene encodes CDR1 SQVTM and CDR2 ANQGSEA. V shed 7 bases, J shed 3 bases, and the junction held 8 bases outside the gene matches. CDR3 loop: CSAPGQGMDTEAFF. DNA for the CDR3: TGCAGCGCTCCGGGACAGGGGATGGACACTGAAGCTTTCTTT.

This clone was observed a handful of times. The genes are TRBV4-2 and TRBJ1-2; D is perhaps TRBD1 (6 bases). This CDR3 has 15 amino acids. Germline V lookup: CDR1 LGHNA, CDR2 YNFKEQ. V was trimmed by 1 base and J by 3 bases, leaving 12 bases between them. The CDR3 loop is CASSQGGQSHYGYTF. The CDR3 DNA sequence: TGTGCCAGCAGCCAAGGTGGACAGAGCCACTATGGCTACACCTTC.

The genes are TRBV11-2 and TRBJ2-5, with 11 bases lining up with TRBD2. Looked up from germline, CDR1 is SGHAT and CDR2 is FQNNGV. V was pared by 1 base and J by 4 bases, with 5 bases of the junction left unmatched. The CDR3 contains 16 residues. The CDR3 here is CASSLGLAGGGETQYF. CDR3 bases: TGTGCCAGCAGCTTAGGGCTAGCGGGGGGTGGAGAGACCCAGTACTTC.

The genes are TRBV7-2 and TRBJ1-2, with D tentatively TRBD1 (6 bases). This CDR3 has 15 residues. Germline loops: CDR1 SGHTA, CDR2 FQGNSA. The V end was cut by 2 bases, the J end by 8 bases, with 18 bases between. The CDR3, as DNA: TGTGCCAGCAGCTTATCGGGCGGGGGCGTTGGCGGCTACACCTTC. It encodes CASSLSGGGVGGYTF. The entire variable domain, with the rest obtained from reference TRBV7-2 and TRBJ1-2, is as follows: GAGVSQSPSNKVTEKGKDVELRCDPISGHTALYWYRQSLGQGLEFLIYFQGNSAPDKSGLPSDRFSAERTGGSVSTLTIQRTQQEDSAVYLCASSLSGGGVGGYTFGSGTRLTVV.

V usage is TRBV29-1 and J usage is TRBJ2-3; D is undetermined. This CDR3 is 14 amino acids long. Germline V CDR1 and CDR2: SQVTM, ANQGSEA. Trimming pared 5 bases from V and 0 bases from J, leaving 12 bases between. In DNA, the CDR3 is TGCAGCGTTAAGTTGGCCTTTAGCACAGATACGCAGTATTTT. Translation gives CSVKLAFSTDTQYF.

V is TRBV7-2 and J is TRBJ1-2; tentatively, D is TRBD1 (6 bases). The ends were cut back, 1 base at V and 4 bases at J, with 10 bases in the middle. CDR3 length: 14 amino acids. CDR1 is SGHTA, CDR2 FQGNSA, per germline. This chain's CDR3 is CASSLEGQSYGYTF. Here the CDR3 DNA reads TGTGCCAGCAGCTTAGAAGGACAGTCCTATGGCTACACCTTC.

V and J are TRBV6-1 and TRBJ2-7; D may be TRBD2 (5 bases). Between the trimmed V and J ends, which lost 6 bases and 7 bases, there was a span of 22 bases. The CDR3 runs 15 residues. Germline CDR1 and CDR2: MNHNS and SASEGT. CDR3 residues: CASSQEPGSNAEQYF. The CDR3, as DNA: TGTGCCAGCAGCCAAGAACCGGGATCTAACGCTGAGCAGTACTTC.

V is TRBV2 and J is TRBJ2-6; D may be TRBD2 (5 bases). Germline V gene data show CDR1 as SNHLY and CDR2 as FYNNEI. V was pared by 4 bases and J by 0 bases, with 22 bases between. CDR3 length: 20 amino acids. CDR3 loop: CASSVQIGRGSRSGANVLTF. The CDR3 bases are TGTGCCAGCAGTGTTCAAATAGGGAGAGGGTCCCGCTCTGGGGCCAACGTCCTGACTTTC.

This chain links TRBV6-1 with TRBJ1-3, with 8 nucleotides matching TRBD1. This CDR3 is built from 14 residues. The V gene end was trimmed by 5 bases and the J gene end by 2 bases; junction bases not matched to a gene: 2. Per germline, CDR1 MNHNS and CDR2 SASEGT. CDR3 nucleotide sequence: TGTGCCAGCAGTTTGACAGGGGCTGGAAACACCATATATTTT. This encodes CASSLTGAGNTIYF.

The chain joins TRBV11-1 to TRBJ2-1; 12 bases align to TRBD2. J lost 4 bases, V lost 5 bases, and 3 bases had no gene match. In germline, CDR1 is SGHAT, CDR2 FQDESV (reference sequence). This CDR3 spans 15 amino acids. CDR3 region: CASSRLAGGYNEQFF. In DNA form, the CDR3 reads TGTGCCAGCAGCCGTCTAGCGGGGGGGTACAATGAGCAGTTCTTC. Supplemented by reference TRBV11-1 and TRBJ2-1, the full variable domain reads EAEVAQSPRYKITEKSQAVAFWCDPISGHATLYWYRQILGQGPELLVQFQDESVVDDSQLPKDRFSAERLKGVDSTLKIQPAELGDSAMYLCASSRLAGGYNEQFFGPGTRLTVL.

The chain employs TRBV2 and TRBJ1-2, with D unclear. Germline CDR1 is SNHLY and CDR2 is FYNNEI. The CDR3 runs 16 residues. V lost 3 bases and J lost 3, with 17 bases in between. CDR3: CASSDPRMYYDYGYTF. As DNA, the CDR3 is TGTGCCAGCAGTGACCCCAGGATGTATTACGACTATGGCTACACCTTC.

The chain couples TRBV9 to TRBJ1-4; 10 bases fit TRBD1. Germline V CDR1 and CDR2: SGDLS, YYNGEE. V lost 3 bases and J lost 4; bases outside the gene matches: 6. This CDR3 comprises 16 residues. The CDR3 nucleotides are TGTGCCAGCAGCGGAGCGAGGACAGGGGGTAATGAAAAACTGTTTTTT. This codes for CASSGARTGGNEKLFF.

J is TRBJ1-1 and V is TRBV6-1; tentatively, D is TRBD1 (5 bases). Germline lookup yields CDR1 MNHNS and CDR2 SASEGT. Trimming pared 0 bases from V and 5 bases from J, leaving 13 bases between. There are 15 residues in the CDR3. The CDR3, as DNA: TGTGCCAGCAGTGAAGCGCGGGGGGGAGGGACTGAAGCTTTCTTT. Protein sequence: CASSEARGGGTEAFF.

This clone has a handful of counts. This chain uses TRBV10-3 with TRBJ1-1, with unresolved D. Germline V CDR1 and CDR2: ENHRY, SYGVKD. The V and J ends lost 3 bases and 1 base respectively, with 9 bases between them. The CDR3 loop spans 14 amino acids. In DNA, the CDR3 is TGTGCCATCAGTGATCCGGTGCGGAACACTGAAGCTTTCTTT. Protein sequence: CAISDPVRNTEAFF.

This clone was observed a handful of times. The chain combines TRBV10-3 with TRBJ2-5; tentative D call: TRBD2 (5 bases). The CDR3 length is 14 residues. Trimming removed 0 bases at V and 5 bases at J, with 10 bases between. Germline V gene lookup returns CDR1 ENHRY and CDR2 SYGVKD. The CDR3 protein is CAISESEGGETQYF. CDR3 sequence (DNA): TGTGCCATCAGTGAGTCGGAAGGCGGGGAGACCCAGTACTTC.

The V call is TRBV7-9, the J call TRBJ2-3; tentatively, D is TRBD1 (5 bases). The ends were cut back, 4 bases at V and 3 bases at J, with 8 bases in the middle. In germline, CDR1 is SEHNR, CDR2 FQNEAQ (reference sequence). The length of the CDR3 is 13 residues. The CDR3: CASSWGDTDTQYF. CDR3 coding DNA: TGTGCCAGCAGCTGGGGCGATACAGATACGCAGTATTTT.

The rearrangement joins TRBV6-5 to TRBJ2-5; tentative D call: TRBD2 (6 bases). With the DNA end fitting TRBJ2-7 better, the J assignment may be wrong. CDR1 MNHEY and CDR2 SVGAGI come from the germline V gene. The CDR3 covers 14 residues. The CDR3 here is CASRQWGTGYEQYF. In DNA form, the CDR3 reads TGTGCCAGCAGACAATGGGGGACTGGTTACGAGCAGTACTTC.

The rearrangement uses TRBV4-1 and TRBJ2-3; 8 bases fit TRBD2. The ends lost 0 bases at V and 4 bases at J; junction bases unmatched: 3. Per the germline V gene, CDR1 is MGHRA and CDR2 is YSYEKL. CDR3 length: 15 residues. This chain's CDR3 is CASSQERGGADTQYF. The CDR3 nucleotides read TGCGCCAGCAGCCAAGAACGGGGGGGAGCAGATACGCAGTATTTT.

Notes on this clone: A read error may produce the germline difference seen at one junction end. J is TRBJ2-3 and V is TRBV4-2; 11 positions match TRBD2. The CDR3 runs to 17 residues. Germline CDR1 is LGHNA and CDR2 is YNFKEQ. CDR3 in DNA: TGTGCCAGCGGCCAGGCCGGGACTAGCGGCTTCACAGATACGCAGTATTTT. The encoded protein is CASGQAGTSGFTDTQYF.

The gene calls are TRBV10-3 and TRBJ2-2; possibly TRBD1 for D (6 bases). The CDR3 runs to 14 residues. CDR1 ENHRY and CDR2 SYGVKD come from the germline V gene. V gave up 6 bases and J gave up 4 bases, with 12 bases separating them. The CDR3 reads CAISPGEGTGELFF. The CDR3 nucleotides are TGTGCCATCAGCCCAGGGGAAGGCACCGGGGAGCTGTTTTTT.

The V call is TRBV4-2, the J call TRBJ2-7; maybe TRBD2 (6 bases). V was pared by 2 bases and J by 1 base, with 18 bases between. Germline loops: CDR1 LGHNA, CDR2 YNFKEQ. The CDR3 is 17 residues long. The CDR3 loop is CASSQSYSGGGSYEQYF. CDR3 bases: TGTGCCAGCAGCCAATCCTATAGCGGCGGAGGGTCCTACGAGCAGTACTTC.

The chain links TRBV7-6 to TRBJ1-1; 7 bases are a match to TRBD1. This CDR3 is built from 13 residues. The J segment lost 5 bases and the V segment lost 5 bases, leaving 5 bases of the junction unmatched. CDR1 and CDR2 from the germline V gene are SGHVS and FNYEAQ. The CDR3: CASSPSDRTEAFF. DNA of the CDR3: TGTGCCAGCAGCCCATCGGACAGGACTGAAGCTTTCTTT.